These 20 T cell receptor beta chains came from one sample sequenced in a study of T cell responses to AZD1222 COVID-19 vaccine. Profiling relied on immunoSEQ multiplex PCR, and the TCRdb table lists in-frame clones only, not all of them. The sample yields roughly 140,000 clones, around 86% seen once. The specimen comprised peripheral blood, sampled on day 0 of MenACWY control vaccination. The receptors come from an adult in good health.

The CDR3: CSVDWVGGYTF. The CDR3 DNA reads as TGCAGCGTTGATTGGGTAGGGGGCTACACCTTC. The V call is TRBV29-1, the J call TRBJ1-2; D not resolved. Germline CDR1 SQVTM, CDR2 ANQGSEA. V lost 3 bases and J lost 8, with 10 bases in between. This CDR3 spans 11 amino acids.

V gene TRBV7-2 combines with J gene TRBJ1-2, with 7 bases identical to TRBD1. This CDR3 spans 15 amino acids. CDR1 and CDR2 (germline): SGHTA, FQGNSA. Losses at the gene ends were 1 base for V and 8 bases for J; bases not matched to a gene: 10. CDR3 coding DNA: TGTGCCAGCAGCTTAGGGACAGGCCTCCCTGGGGGCTACACCTTC. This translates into CASSLGTGLPGGYTF.

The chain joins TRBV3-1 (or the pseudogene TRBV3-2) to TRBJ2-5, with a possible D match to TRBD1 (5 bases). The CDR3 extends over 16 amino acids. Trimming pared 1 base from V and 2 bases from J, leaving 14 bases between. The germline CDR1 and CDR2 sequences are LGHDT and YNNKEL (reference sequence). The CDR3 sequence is CASSQGGAREQETQYF. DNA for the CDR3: TGTGCCAGCAGCCAAGGTGGGGCGCGAGAGCAAGAGACCCAGTACTTC.

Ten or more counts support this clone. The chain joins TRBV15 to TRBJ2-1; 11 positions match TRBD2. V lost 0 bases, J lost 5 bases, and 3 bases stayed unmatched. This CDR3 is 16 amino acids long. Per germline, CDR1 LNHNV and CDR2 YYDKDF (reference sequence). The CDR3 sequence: CATSRDSGGANNEQFF. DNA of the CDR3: TGTGCCACCAGCAGAGATAGCGGGGGGGCAAACAATGAGCAGTTCTTC.

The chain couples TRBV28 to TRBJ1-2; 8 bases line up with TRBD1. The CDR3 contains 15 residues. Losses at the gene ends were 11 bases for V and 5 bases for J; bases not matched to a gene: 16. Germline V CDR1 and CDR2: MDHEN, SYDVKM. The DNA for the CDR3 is TGTGCCTGGGGACAGGCCCCCGGTGGAATTTATGGCTACACCTTC. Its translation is CAWGQAPGGIYGYTF.

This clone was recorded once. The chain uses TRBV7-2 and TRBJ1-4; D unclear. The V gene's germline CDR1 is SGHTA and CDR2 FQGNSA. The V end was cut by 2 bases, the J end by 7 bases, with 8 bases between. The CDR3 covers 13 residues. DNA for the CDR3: TGTGCCAGCAGCTTAAGAATAGCTGAAAAACTGTTTTTT. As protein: CASSLRIAEKLFF. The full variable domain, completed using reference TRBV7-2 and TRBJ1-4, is GAGVSQSPSNKVTEKGKDVELRCDPISGHTALYWYRQSLGQGLEFLIYFQGNSAPDKSGLPSDRFSAERTGGSVSTLTIQRTQQEDSAVYLCASSLRIAEKLFFGSGTQLSVL.

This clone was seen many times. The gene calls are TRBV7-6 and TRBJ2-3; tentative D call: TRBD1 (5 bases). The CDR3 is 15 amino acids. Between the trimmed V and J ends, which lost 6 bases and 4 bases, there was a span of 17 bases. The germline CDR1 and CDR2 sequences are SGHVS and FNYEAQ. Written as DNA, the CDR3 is TGTGCCAGCAGTCTAGGGGCAGGGTCTGCAGATACGCAGTATTTT. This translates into CASSLGAGSADTQYF.

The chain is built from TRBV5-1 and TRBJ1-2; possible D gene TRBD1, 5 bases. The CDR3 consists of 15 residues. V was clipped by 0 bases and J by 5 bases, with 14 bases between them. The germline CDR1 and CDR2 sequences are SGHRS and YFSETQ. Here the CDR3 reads CASSLDAGTGYGYTF. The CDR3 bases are TGCGCCAGCAGCTTGGATGCGGGGACGGGGTATGGCTACACCTTC.

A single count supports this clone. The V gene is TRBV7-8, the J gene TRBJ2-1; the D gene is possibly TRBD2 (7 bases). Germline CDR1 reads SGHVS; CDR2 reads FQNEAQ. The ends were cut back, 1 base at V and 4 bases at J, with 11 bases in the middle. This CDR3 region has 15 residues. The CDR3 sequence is CASSLGGGGYNEQFF. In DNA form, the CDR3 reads TGTGCCAGCAGCTTAGGGGGGGGCGGGTACAATGAGCAGTTCTTC.

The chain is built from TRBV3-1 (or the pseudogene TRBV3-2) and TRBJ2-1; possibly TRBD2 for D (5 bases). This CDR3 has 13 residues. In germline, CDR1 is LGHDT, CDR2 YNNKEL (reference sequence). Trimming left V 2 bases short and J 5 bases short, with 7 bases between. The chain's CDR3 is CASSQKTNNEQFF. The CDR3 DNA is TGTGCCAGCAGCCAAAAGACTAACAATGAGCAGTTCTTC.

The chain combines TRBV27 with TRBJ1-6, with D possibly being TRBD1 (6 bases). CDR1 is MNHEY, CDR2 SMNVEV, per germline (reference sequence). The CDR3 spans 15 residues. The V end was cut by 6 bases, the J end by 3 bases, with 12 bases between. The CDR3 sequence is CASRGGAVYNSPLHF. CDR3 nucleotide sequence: TGTGCCAGCAGGGGGGGCGCCGTCTATAATTCACCCCTCCACTTT.

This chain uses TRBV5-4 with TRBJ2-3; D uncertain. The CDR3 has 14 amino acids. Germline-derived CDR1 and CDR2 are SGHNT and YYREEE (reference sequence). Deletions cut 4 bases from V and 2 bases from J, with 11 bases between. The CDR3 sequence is CASSNSRTTDTQYF. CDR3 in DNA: TGTGCCAGCAGCAATTCCCGGACCACAGATACGCAGTATTTT.

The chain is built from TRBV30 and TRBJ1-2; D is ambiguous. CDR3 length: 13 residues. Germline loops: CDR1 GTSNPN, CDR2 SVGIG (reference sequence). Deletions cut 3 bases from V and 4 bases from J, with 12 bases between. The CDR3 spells CAWSSRRLYGYTF. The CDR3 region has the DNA TGTGCCTGGAGCTCCCGGCGCCTCTATGGCTACACCTTC.

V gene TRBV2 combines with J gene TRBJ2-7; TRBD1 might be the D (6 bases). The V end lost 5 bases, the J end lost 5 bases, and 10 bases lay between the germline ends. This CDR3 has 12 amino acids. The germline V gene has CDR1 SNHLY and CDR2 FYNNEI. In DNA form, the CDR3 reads TGTGCCAGCAGTCAACAGGGCAACGAGCAGTACGTC. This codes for CASSQQGNEQYV.

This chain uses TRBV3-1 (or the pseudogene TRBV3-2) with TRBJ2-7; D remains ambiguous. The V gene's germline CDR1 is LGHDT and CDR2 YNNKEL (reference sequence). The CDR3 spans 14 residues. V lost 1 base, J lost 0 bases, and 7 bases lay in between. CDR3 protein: CASSQVYSSYEQYF. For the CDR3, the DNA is TGTGCCAGCAGCCAAGTGTACAGCTCCTACGAGCAGTACTTC.

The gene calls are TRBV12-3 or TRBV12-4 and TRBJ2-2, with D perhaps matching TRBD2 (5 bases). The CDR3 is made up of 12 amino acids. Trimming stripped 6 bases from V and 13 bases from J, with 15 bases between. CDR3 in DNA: TGTGCCAGCAGGATCACCCGAGGAGGGCTGTTTTTT. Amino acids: CASRITRGGLFF.

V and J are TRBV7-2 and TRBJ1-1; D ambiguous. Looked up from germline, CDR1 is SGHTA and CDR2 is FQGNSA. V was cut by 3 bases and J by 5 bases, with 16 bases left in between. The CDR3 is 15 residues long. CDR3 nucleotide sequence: TGTGCCAGCAGCTTTACCCCAGGCGAGAGGACTGAAGCTTTCTTT. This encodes CASSFTPGERTEAFF.

The CDR3 nucleotides read TGTGCCAGTAGACTACAGGGGGCCATGAACACTGAAGCTTTCTTT. This codes for CASRLQGAMNTEAFF. V usage is TRBV19 and J usage is TRBJ1-1; 9 bases agree with TRBD1. V lost 6 bases and J lost 0; bases outside the gene matches: 5. The germline V gene has CDR1 LNHDA and CDR2 SQIVND (reference sequence). The CDR3 consists of 15 residues.

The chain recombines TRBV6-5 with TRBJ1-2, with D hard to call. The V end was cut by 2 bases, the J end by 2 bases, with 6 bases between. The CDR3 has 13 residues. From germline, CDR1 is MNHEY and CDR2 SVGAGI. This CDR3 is CASSYGGNYGYTF. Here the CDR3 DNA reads TGTGCCAGCAGTTACGGCGGAAACTATGGCTACACCTTC.

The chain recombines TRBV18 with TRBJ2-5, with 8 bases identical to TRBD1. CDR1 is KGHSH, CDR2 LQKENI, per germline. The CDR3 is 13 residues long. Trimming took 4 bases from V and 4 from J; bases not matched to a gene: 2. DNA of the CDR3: TGTGCCAGCTCACTCGGACAGGGAGAGACCCAGTACTTC. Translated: CASSLGQGETQYF.